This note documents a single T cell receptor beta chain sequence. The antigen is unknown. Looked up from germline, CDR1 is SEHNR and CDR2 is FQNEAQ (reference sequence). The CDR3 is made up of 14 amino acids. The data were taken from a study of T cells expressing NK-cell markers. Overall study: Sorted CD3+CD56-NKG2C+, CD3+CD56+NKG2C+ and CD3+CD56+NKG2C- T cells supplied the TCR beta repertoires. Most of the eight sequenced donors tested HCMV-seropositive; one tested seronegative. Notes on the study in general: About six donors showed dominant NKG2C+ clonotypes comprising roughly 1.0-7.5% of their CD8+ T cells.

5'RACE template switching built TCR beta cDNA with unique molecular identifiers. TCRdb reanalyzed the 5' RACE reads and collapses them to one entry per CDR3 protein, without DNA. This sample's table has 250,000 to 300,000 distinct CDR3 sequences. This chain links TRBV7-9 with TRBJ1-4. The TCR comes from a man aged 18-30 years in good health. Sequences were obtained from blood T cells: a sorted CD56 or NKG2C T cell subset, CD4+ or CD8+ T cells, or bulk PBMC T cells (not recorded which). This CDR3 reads CASSYSATNEKLFF. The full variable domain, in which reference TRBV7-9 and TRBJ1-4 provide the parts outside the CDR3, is DTGVSQNPRHKITKRGQNVTFRCDPISEHNRLYWYRQTLGQGPEFLTYFQNEAQLEKSRLLSDRFSAERPKGSFSTLEIQRTEQGDSAMYLCASSYSATNEKLFFGSGTQLSVL.